This T cell receptor (beta chain) was captured by sequencing in a study of breast tumors, draining lymph nodes, adjacent tissues. Of note for this clonotype: This may stem from a read error, because a much larger clone lies one nucleotide away.

Each CDR3 protein is one row after TCRdb ran MiXCR on the multiplex PCR reads. Found here are around 130,000 distinct CDR3 sequences, approximately 21% of them singletons; the top ten hold 2.2%. CDR1 and CDR2 (germline): LGHDT, YNNKEL (reference sequence). The CDR3 totals 13 residues. The germline V and J ends were trimmed by 1 base and 6 bases, with 7 bases remaining between them. Breast cancer patients provided tissue from their axillary draining lymph nodes. This clonotype was obtained from a female donor with breast cancer. Some clones in this sample may be carry-over from other donors' samples. The chain links TRBV3-1 to TRBJ1-3; D remains unclear. The specimen sequenced was axillary lymph node tissue. Here the CDR3 DNA reads TGTGCCAGCAGCCAAGGACATAAAAACACCATATATTTT. Translation gives CASSQGHKNTIYF.